What follows are 16 T cell receptor beta chains derived from one specimen sequenced in a study of CD8+CD57+ T cells in acquired aplastic anemia. TCR beta VDJ and CDR3 profiling used genomic DNA as template. TCRdb re-derived calls from the reads in MiXCR, one entry per CDR3 protein. The repertoire includes 200,000 to 250,000 distinct CDR3 sequences, under 65% of them detected once, and around 28% sits in the top ten. Source material: sorted CD4+, CD8+, or CD8+CD57+ T cells (not recorded which) from PBMCs. The receptor set was obtained from a human donor in good health.

Turning to this clonotype: Compared with germline, one end of the junction differs, possibly owing to a read error. This rearrangement joins TRBV2 to TRBJ1-6, with a possible D match to TRBD1 (5 bases). The germline V gene has CDR1 SNHLY and CDR2 FYNNEI. The CDR3 has 12 residues. The CDR3 reads CVGGEGRSPLHF. The CDR3 DNA follows: TGCGTTGGTGGAGAGGGACGTTCACCCCTCCACTTT.

There are many counts of this clonotype. The rearrangement links TRBV19 to TRBJ2-7, with 11 bases fitting TRBD1. J gave up 3 bases and V 4 bases, and 2 bases lay outside the gene matches. Germline V lookup: CDR1 LNHDA, CDR2 SQIVND (reference sequence). This CDR3 comprises 14 residues. The CDR3 DNA follows: TGTGCCAGTAGTACGGGACAGGGGGACTACGAGCAGTACTTC. This encodes CASSTGQGDYEQYF. The variable domain in full, completed from reference TRBV19 and TRBJ2-7, reads DGGITQSPKYLFRKEGQNVTLSCEQNLNHDAMYWYRQDPGQGLRLIYYSQIVNDFQKGDIAEGYSVSREKKESFPLTVTSAQKNPTAFYLCASSTGQGDYEQYFGPGTRLTVT.

V and J are TRBV5-1 and TRBJ2-7, with TRBD1 matching 7 bases. The CDR3 runs to 14 residues. CDR1 and CDR2 (germline): SGHRS, YFSETQ. Trimming removed 3 bases from V and 7 bases from J; junction bases left unmatched: 10. The CDR3: CASSSGPGGGEQYF. For the CDR3, the DNA is TGCGCCAGCAGCTCCGGACCAGGGGGTGGGGAGCAGTACTTC.

The V and J genes are TRBV19 and TRBJ2-3, with TRBD1 as a possible D gene (6 bases). CDR1 is LNHDA, CDR2 SQIVND, per germline (reference sequence). This CDR3 contains 12 residues. Trimming left V 7 bases short and J 4 bases short, with 9 bases between. This chain's CDR3 is CASTGVADTQYF. CDR3 DNA: TGTGCCAGTACAGGGGTGGCAGATACGCAGTATTTT.

This chain uses TRBV20-1 with TRBJ2-7, with TRBD2 as a possible D gene (6 bases). The V end was cut by 0 bases, the J end by 3 bases, with 9 bases between. Per germline, CDR1 DFQATT and CDR2 SNEGSKA (reference sequence). The CDR3 runs to 13 residues. The CDR3: CSAREGGDYEQYF. In DNA form, the CDR3 reads TGCAGTGCTAGAGAGGGGGGTGACTACGAGCAGTACTTC.

In its sample, this clonotype was seen a few times. The V gene is TRBV10-3, the J gene TRBJ1-1; D might be TRBD1 (5 bases). This CDR3 has 14 residues. V lost 7 bases and J lost 6, with 18 bases in between. Per the germline V gene, CDR1 is ENHRY and CDR2 is SYGVKD. The CDR3 sequence: CAITGGGGIAEAFF. The CDR3 DNA reads as TGTGCCATCACCGGGGGTGGGGGAATCGCTGAAGCTTTCTTT.

In DNA, the CDR3 is TGTGCCAGCAGCTTATCCAACGCGGTTGCCGGGGAGCTGTTTTTT. This codes for CASSLSNAVAGELFF. The gene calls are TRBV7-9 and TRBJ2-2; D is uncertain. CDR3 length: 15 residues. The germline V and J ends were trimmed by 2 bases and 6 bases, with 13 bases remaining between them. Per germline, CDR1 SEHNR and CDR2 FQNEAQ (reference sequence).

The sample holds many counts of this clonotype. V gene TRBV7-6 combines with J gene TRBJ2-7, with 7 bases matching TRBD2. Germline V gene data show CDR1 as SGHVS and CDR2 as FNYEAQ. V was pared by 1 base and J by 0 bases, with 6 bases of the junction left unmatched. This CDR3 is 16 amino acids long. The CDR3 region is CASSLGPGLNSYEQYF. The CDR3 DNA sequence: TGTGCCAGCAGCTTAGGGCCGGGACTAAACTCCTACGAGCAGTACTTC.

This clonotype was seen only once. CDR3 in amino acids: CASRLAVDTQYF. Written as DNA, the CDR3 is TGCGCCAGCCGACTAGCGGTAGATACGCAGTATTTT. The V and J genes are TRBV10-2 and TRBJ2-3, with 9 nucleotides matching TRBD2. Germline V lookup: CDR1 WSHSY, CDR2 SAAADI. V lost 8 bases and J lost 5; bases outside the gene matches: 2. This CDR3 is built from 12 residues.

This clonotype was detected a few times. This rearrangement joins TRBV9 to TRBJ1-4; possibly TRBD1 for D (6 bases). The CDR3 runs to 16 residues. Germline V lookup: CDR1 SGDLS, CDR2 YYNGEE. Trimming removed 0 bases from V and 7 bases from J, with 16 bases in between. The CDR3 coding sequence is TGTGCCAGCAGCGTAGGTGGGGGGGGCATGGTTGAAAAACTGTTTTTT. Translating gives CASSVGGGGMVEKLFF.

This chain joins TRBV20-1 and TRBJ2-3; the D gene is possibly TRBD2 (7 bases). The germline CDR1 and CDR2 sequences are DFQATT and SNEGSKA (reference sequence). The CDR3 is 14 amino acids. V lost 5 bases and J lost 2, with 14 bases in between. The CDR3 region is CSAPLGGPTDTQYF. The CDR3 region has the DNA TGCAGTGCTCCCCTCGGGGGGCCCACAGATACGCAGTATTTT.

The chain carries TRBV7-8 and TRBJ1-2; TRBD1 might be the D (6 bases). Germline V gene sequence: CDR1 SGHVS, CDR2 FQNEAQ. This CDR3 region has 12 residues. V lost 6 bases and J 7 bases, leaving 12 bases between the germline ends. CDR3 bases: TGTGCCAGCAGGCTGGGGGCAGCTGGCTACACCTTC. Residues: CASRLGAAGYTF. Filled out from reference TRBV7-8 and TRBJ1-2, the complete variable domain reads GAGVSQSPRYKVAKRGQDVALRCDPISGHVSLFWYQQALGQGPEFLTYFQNEAQLDKSGLPSDRFFAERPEGSVSTLKIQRTQQEDSAVYLCASRLGAAGYTFGSGTRLTVV.

V is TRBV12-3 or TRBV12-4 and J is TRBJ2-7, with D perhaps matching TRBD1 (7 bases). The V end was cut by 11 bases, the J end by 2 bases, with 13 bases between. The CDR3 length is 12 residues. The CDR3 is CAGGTDTYEQYF. CDR3 coding DNA: TGTGCCGGCGGGACAGATACCTACGAGCAGTACTTC.

The V and J genes are TRBV29-1 and TRBJ2-2; D not certain. This CDR3 contains 14 residues. V dropped 4 bases and J dropped 0 bases, with 9 bases sitting between them. Germline CDR1 reads SQVTM; CDR2 reads ANQGSEA. In DNA, the CDR3 is TGCAGCGTTGTTCCCAGACCGAACACCGGGGAGCTGTTTTTT. Protein: CSVVPRPNTGELFF.

This clonotype was observed at least ten times. This chain links TRBV7-8 with TRBJ1-6; D gene uncertain. Germline V gene sequence: CDR1 SGHVS, CDR2 FQNEAQ. The ends were cut back, 2 bases at V and 7 bases at J, with 9 bases in the middle. This CDR3 has 14 amino acids. CDR3: CASSLWDTNSPLHF. The CDR3 nucleotides read TGTGCCAGCAGCTTATGGGATACCAATTCACCCCTCCACTTT.

The V gene is TRBV10-3, the J gene TRBJ1-1; 8 bases align to TRBD1. The V segment lost 7 bases and the J segment 1 base; nucleotides outside the gene matches: 8. The CDR3 runs to 15 residues. The germline V gene has CDR1 ENHRY and CDR2 SYGVKD. CDR3 sequence: CAITGSQGANTEAFF. CDR3 coding DNA: TGTGCCATCACCGGGAGTCAGGGGGCGAACACTGAAGCTTTCTTT.